This T cell receptor beta chain originates from a study of regulatory T cells in long-lasting Graves disease. Construction of TCR beta libraries relied on iRepertoire HTBI primers and on Arm-PCR targeting CDR3 regions. TCRdb redid the calling of the multiplex PCR reads with MiXCR, one entry per CDR3 protein. This table holds 360,000 or so distinct CDR3 sequences, approximately 12% found once. Only a few counts were recorded for this clonotype. V shed 0 bases and J shed 3 bases, with 9 bases lying between them. The germline V gene encodes CDR1 SGHRS and CDR2 YFSETQ. CDR3 length equals 14 residues. Time point in this sample: newly diagnosed GD, antithyroid drugs for less than 3 months. PBMC RNA was the source of the TCR library. This same sample was also taken into another study, of T cells in Graves' hyperthyroidism and ophthalmopathy. Per that paper: The study enrolled patients aged 18 to 65 with newly diagnosed hyperthyroidism of under 2 months' duration. The diagnoses drew upon clinical symptoms, serum thyroxine and TRAb, thyroid ultrasound and orbital computed tomography.

This chain uses TRBV5-1 with TRBJ2-5; D possibly corresponds to TRBD2 (6 bases). The receptor was isolated from a woman under 30 with Graves disease. The source material was peripheral blood mononuclear cells (PBMCs), sampled at new diagnosis, from a patient treated with antithyroid drugs. This CDR3 reads CASSLAPGEETQYF. The CDR3 region has the DNA TGCGCCAGCAGCTTGGCCCCGGGGGAAGAGACCCAGTACTTC.